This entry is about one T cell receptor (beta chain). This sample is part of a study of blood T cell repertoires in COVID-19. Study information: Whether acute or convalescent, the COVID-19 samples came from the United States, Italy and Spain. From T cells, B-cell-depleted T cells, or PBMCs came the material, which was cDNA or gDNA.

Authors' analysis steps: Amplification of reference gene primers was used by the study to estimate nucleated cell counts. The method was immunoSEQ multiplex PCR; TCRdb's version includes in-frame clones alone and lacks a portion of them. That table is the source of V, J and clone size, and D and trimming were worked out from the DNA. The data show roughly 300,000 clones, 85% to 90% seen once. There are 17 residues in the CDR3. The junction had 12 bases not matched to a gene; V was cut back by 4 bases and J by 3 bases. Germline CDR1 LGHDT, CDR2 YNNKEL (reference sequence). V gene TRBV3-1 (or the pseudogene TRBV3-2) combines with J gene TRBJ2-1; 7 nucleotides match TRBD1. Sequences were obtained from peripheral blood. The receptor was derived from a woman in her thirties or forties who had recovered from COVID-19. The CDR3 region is CASSPSTGPTNYNEQFF. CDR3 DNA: TGTGCCAGCAGCCCCTCGACAGGGCCGACGAACTACAATGAGCAGTTCTTC.